These 4 T cell receptor beta chains came from one sample sequenced in a study of response to subunit inactivated influenza vaccine. TCRdb ran MiXCR on the RT-PCR reads and lists one entry per CDR3 protein. This repertoire shows 150,000 to 200,000 distinct CDR3 sequences, around a tenth found once; its top ten account for roughly 11%. Sequencing used non-naive T cells sorted from PBMCs, obtained on the day of vaccination. These receptors originate from a man in his fifties or sixties who received an inactivated influenza vaccine.

V usage is TRBV18 and J usage is TRBJ2-2; 7 bases line up with TRBD2. CDR1 and CDR2 (germline): KGHSH, LQKENI. CDR3 length: 18 residues. After removal of 1 base from V and 0 bases from J, the junction contained 8 bases not matched to a gene. The DNA of the CDR3 is TGTGCCAGCTCACCACTCGAGGGAGGGAGTTCGAACACCGGGGAGCTGTTTTTT. Its translation: CASSPLEGGSSNTGELFF.

There are a few counts of this clonotype. The chain's CDR3 is CASSYSRGGSYGYTF. CDR3 in DNA: TGTGCCAGCAGTTACTCCAGGGGCGGAAGCTATGGCTACACCTTC. This rearrangement joins TRBV6-2 or TRBV6-3 to TRBJ1-2; D possibly corresponds to TRBD1 (6 bases). V was shortened by 0 bases and J by 4 bases, with 12 bases between the two germline ends. Germline V gene data show CDR1 as MNHEY and CDR2 as SVGEGT. There are 15 residues in the CDR3.

This clonotype was counted only a few times. This rearrangement joins TRBV28 to TRBJ2-5; 14 nucleotides match TRBD2. With 1 base clipped from V and 2 bases from J, the junction kept 3 bases outside the gene matches. The CDR3 sequence is 17 residues long. The germline V gene has CDR1 MDHEN and CDR2 SYDVKM. The CDR3 DNA follows: TGTGCCAGCAGTTTATTGGGGACTAGCGGGGGACAAGAGACCCAGTACTTC. Amino acid sequence: CASSLLGTSGGQETQYF.

This clonotype occurred a few times. This chain links TRBV29-1 with TRBJ2-6, with D uncertain. Germline V gene lookup returns CDR1 SQVTM and CDR2 ANQGSEA. The CDR3 consists of 12 residues. Trimming stripped 5 bases from V and 0 bases from J, with 2 bases between. The CDR3 nucleotides are TGCAGCGTTACCTCTGGGGCCAACGTCCTGACTTTC. Its protein is CSVTSGANVLTF.